This TCR beta chain was sequenced for a study of kidney transplant recipient with SARS-CoV-2 infection. TCRdb re-derived calls from the reads in MiXCR, one entry per CDR3 protein. The repertoire holds fewer than 250,000 distinct CDR3 sequences, around 30% seen once, with 6% to 8.5% in the top ten. This clonotype was detected many times. Trimming removed 6 bases at V and 0 bases at J, with 5 bases between. The length of the CDR3 is 13 residues. Germline V gene lookup returns CDR1 MNHNY and CDR2 SVGAGI (reference sequence). The TCR comes from a young adult male patient who had COVID-19 and was a kidney transplant recipient. The graft donor may be the source of some T cells. The sample in question was a blood sample, obtained at baseline and on roughly day 120 from a kidney transplant recipient. The chain is built from TRBV6-6 and TRBJ2-2, with unresolved D. The CDR3 DNA follows: TGTGCCAGCAGAGCCACGAACACCGGGGAGCTGTTTTTT. It translates to CASRATNTGELFF.